This T cell receptor beta chain was sequenced during a study of blood T cell repertoires in COVID-19. Study background: From the United States, Italy and Spain came samples of acute and convalescent COVID-19.

Study processing details: Estimation of nucleated cell counts was performed using reference gene primer amplification. Here immunoSEQ multiplex PCR was the method, and the copy in TCRdb shows in-frame clones only, minus some. Clone size and the V and J calls come from that table; the DNA yielded D and trimming. The sample holds some 160,000 clones, roughly four fifths seen once. The CDR3 is 19 residues long. V was shortened by 6 bases and J by 6 bases, with 32 bases between the two germline ends. Germline assignment: CDR1 SQVTM and CDR2 ANQGSEA. Material for sequencing was peripheral blood. The rearrangement uses TRBV29-1 and TRBJ1-4; D possibly corresponds to TRBD1 (6 bases). This TCR derives from a man in his 70s who had recovered from COVID-19. The CDR3 spells CSVPNSRDTNPSGYEKLFF. In DNA, the CDR3 is TGCAGCGTCCCTAACTCCCGGGACACAAACCCATCGGGATATGAAAAACTGTTTTTT.